The T cell receptor (beta chain) described here comes from a study of blood T cell repertoires in COVID-19. Study-wide context: Researchers got acute and convalescent COVID-19 samples from the United States, Italy and Spain. T cells, B-cell-depleted T cells, or PBMCs provided the cDNA or gDNA that served as material.

This CDR3 has 14 amino acids. V was cut by 4 bases and J by 4 bases, with 13 bases left in between. Germline loops: CDR1 SGHTA, CDR2 FQGNSA. Source study methods: Cell counts per sample came from amplifying reference gene primers. Clones were read by immunoSEQ multiplex PCR, and TCRdb kept only the in-frame ones, dropping some. D and trimming were read from the DNA, whereas the V and J calls and clone size are those reported in that table. Among roughly 9,900 clones listed, about 81% were seen once. Specimen: peripheral blood. The J gene is TRBJ1-2, the V gene TRBV7-2; D uncertain. The source of this sequence is a man aged 60-69 years with active COVID-19. The CDR3 DNA reads as TGTGCCAGCAGCTCGGACCCGGGGATCTATGGCTACACCTTC. Translation: CASSSDPGIYGYTF.